This record looks at one T cell receptor beta chain sequence and its context. No antigen is known for it. Trimming took 10 bases from V and 0 from J; bases not matched to a gene: 5. The CDR3 contains 13 residues. CDR1 and CDR2 from the germline V gene are ENHRY and SYGVKD. This sample was taken from a study of blood T cells in healthy people across ages. For the study at large: Template switching recovered approximately one barcoded beta molecule for every two T cells.

Through a sample-barcoded 5' primer and a J-beta primer mix, a second PCR was run for roughly 6 to 11 cycles. TCRdb fed the 5' RACE reads into MiXCR, producing one record per CDR3 protein. The table has 720,000 or so distinct CDR3 sequences, approximately 40% seen once. Notes on the study in general: Estimates drawn from one million T cells were deemed to understate diversity.

This receptor was identified in a man aged 80 or over in good health. V gene TRBV10-3 combines with J gene TRBJ1-1; TRBD1 agrees at 7 bases. The sample consisted of blood. The CDR3 spells CATCRGVNTEAFF. CDR3 DNA: TGTGCCACCTGCAGGGGGGTGAACACTGAAGCTTTCTTT.